This TCR beta chain comes out of a study of early T cells in non-severe SARS-CoV-2 infection. Study context: It was bulk RNA from unsorted whole blood that was sequenced, and the chains were unpaired. Notes on the study in general: Clonotype matching in VDJdb favored anti-spike CD8 responses and did not capture private and CD4 specificities.

The germline CDR1 and CDR2 sequences are KGHDR and SFDVKD. Trimming removed 6 bases at V and 4 bases at J, with 15 bases between. The CDR3 is made up of 15 amino acids. Molecules of cDNA were individually given unique molecular identifiers that were attached to them. TCRdb reanalysed the 5' RACE reads using MiXCR and keeps one entry per CDR3 protein. The sample yields 25,000 to 35,000 distinct CDR3 sequences, roughly 4.5% seen once. Of note for this clonotype: Its specificity is not known.

This chain uses TRBV24-1 with TRBJ1-5, with D maybe TRBD1 (6 bases). The sequencing input was whole blood. The source is an adult who was a healthcare worker with PCR-confirmed SARS-CoV-2 infection or an uninfected control (not recorded which). Written as DNA, the CDR3 is TGTGCCACCAGTTCTGCTACAGGGATTAATCAGCCCCAGCATTTT. Residues: CATSSATGINQPQHF.